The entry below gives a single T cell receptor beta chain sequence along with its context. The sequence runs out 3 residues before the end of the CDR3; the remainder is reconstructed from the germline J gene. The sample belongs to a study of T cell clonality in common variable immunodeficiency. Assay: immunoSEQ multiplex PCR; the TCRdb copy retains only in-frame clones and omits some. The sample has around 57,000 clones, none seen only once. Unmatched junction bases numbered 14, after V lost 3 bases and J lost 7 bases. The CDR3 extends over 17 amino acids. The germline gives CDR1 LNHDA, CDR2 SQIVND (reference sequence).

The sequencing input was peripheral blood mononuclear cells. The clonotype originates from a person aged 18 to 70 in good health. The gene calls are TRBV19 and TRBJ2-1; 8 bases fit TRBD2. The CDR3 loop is CASSMVVSGVRGNEQFF. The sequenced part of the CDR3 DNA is TGTGCCAGTAGTATGGTAGTTAGCGGGGTACGGGGTAATGAG. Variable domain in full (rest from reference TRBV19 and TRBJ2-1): DGGITQSPKYLFRKEGQNVTLSCEQNLNHDAMYWYRQDPGQGLRLIYYSQIVNDFQKGDIAEGYSVSREKKESFPLTVTSAQKNPTAFYLCASSMVVSGVRGNEQFFGPGTRLTVL.